This is a list of T cell receptor beta chains from one sample in a study of CD8+ T cells in alopecia areata. Data came from immunoSEQ multiplex PCR; TCRdb stores just in-frame clones and leaves some out. The sample has about 12,000 clones; roughly three fifths are singletons. Sequencing input: skin. All receptors derive from a human donor with alopecia areata. Both conserved end residues are part of each CDR3. The order of the fields is J gene, clone size, CDR3 length, V gene, D gene, CDR3 DNA, CDR3 protein. D genes are given only for firm matches. A clone size is listed for some rows: how often the clone was seen (once, few, many), or a class if it is expanded.

>TRBJ2-1|.|11|TRBV5-6|.
TGTGCCAGCAGCCGTAATCCTGAGCAGTTCTTC
CASSRNPEQFF
>TRBJ2-5|.|17|TRBV10-2|TRBD2
TGCGCCAGCAGTGAGTCGCAGGGACTAGCGGGAGGTAGAGAGCAGTACTTC
CASSESQGLAGGREQYF
>TRBJ2-2|.|15|TRBV7-9|.
TGTGCCAGCAGCGATAGACTGGCGAACACCGGGGAGCTGTTTTTT
CASSDRLANTGELFF
>TRBJ2-7|few|13|TRBV30|TRBD2
TGTGCCTGGAAACAGGTACGAGCGGGGGAGCAGTACTTC
CAWKQVRAGEQYF
>TRBJ2-7|.|15|TRBV7-2|TRBD2
TGTGCCAGCAGCTATACTAGCGGGGGACTCTACGAGCAGTACTTC
CASSYTSGGLYEQYF
>TRBJ2-1|.|13|TRBV14|.
TGTGCCAGCAGCCAATATCCAGACCTACCACAGTTCTTC
CASSQYPDLPQFF
>TRBJ2-7|few|15|TRBV4-1|TRBD1
TGCGCCAGCAGCTTCGGACAGGGGGCATCCTACGAGCAGTACTTC
CASSFGQGASYEQYF
>TRBJ2-1|.|15|TRBV2|.
TGTGCCAGCTGGGGGCTAGGGAGGGGAACAAATGAGCAGTTCTTC
CASWGLGRGTNEQFF
>TRBJ2-7|few|13|TRBV7-8|TRBD2
TGTGCCAGCAGCTTCGGGGGGGGCTACGAGCAGTACTTC
CASSFGGGYEQYF
>TRBJ1-5|.|19|TRBV18|TRBD1
TGTGCCAGCTCACCCTCTGGAGGCGGAGGGGGCCCAAGCAATCAGCCCCAGCATTTT
CASSPSGGGGGPSNQPQHF
>TRBJ2-1|.|13|TRBV4-3|.
TGCGCCAGCAGCCTAGGGGCTTACAATGAGCAGTTCTTC
CASSLGAYNEQFF
>TRBJ2-3|.|15|TRBV6-4|.
TGTGCCAGCAGTGACCCGGGACTCGGCACAGATACGCAGTATTTT
CASSDPGLGTDTQYF
>TRBJ2-5|few|14|TRBV28|.
TGTGCCAGCAGACCGACTGTAGGTCGGGCGACCCAGTACTTC
CASRPTVGRATQYF
>TRBJ2-5|few|14|TRBV6-1|.
TGTGCCAGCAGTTTTACGGGGCCCCAAGAGACCCAGTACTTC
CASSFTGPQETQYF
>TRBJ2-1|few|11|TRBV10-3|TRBD2
TGTGCCATCCACGCGGGCGGGGGACAGTTCTTC
CAIHAGGGQFF
>TRBJ2-7|.|16|TRBV5-4|.
TGTGCCAGCAGCTTGGCCCAACGGGACGGAGTCTACGAGCAGTACTTC
CASSLAQRDGVYEQYF
>TRBJ2-1|.|15|TRBV7-9|TRBD2
TGTGCCAGCAGCTCTAGCGGGGATACCTACAATGAGCAGTTCTTC
CASSSSGDTYNEQFF
>TRBJ2-2|.|15|TRBV25-1|.
TGTGCCAGCAGTGACGCTGCCCGGTCTGCCGGGGAGCTGTTTTTT
CASSDAARSAGELFF
>TRBJ1-5|few|15|TRBV19|TRBD1
TGTGCCAGTAGTATCGGGGGACAGGGGAATCAGCCCCAGCATTTT
CASSIGGQGNQPQHF
>TRBJ2-5|few|15|TRBV27|.
TGTGCCAGCAGTCCTTCGCGGCAGTACCAAGAGACCCAGTACTTC
CASSPSRQYQETQYF
>TRBJ1-4|medium-sized|16|TRBV7-9|.
TGTGCCAGCAGCTTAGTTACAGGAACAACTAATGAAAAACTGTTTTTT
CASSLVTGTTNEKLFF
>TRBJ2-2|few|17|TRBV29-1|TRBD2
TGCAGCGTTTCCCCGGCCCTAGCGGGGGTCTATACCGGGGAGCTGTTTTTT
CSVSPALAGVYTGELFF
>TRBJ2-5|few|9|TRBV29-1|.
TGCAGAACAAGTGTGACCCAGTACTTC
CRTSVTQYF
>TRBJ2-7|.|14|TRBV27|TRBD1
TGTGCCAGCAGTTTCCGGGACAGCTCCTACGAGCAGTACTTC
CASSFRDSSYEQYF
>TRBJ1-1|.|13|TRBV29-1|.
TGCAGCGTTATGTTTGGGGTAGTGACTGAAGCTTTCTTT
CSVMFGVVTEAFF
>TRBJ2-7|few|15|TRBV19|.
TGTGCCTCTTCCACCAGGGCAAATCTAGCTGGCGAGCAGTACTTC
CASSTRANLAGEQYF
>TRBJ2-5|.|17|TRBV27|.
TGTGCCAGCAGTTTATCGAAGGCAGGGGCCTCCCAAGAGACCCAGTACTTC
CASSLSKAGASQETQYF
>TRBJ2-5|.|15|TRBV4-1|TRBD1
TGCGCCAGCAGCCAAGTGGGGACAGACCAAGAGACCCAGTACTTC
CASSQVGTDQETQYF
>TRBJ2-4|.|15|TRBV2|.
TGTGCCAGCAGTGAAGGGGCGACAGAGTTTCACATTCAGTACTTC
CASSEGATEFHIQYF
>TRBJ2-1|.|12|TRBV5-4|.
TGTGCCAGCAGCCAACCGAGTAATGAGCAGTTCTTC
CASSQPSNEQFF